The TCR beta chain under discussion was sequenced for a study of radiation and T cells in renal cell carcinoma. General study findings and limits: Top tumor clonotypes rose in blood 2 weeks post-radiation, then contracted.

A remark on this clone: The antigen is not known.

Time point: blood 4 weeks post-SBRT, at nephrectomy. Treatment specified: 15 Gy SBRT to primary tumor, nephrectomy 4 weeks later. Nephrectomy followed 15 Gy stereotactic body radiation by 4 weeks. This renal cell carcinoma was of the clear cell type. The data were produced by immunoSEQ multiplex PCR, yet TCRdb's version contains in-frame clones alone and is incomplete. The data hold around 64,000 clones, with around 80% observed a single time. In germline, CDR1 is SGHVS, CDR2 FNYEAQ. Trimming took off 2 bases at V and 1 base at J, with 8 bases between the two ends. The CDR3 totals 14 residues. The sequence was obtained from a man aged 55 to 70 with renal cell carcinoma. The sequencing used blood, collected from a patient whose treatment included radiotherapy and nephrectomy. The V call is TRBV7-6, the J call TRBJ2-5; D uncertain. This CDR3 is CASSLSPTQETQYF. In DNA, the CDR3 is TGTGCCAGCAGCTTAAGCCCCACCCAAGAGACCCAGTACTTC.